Sequencing of this T cell receptor beta chain was carried out in a study of shared clonotypes between healthy human individuals. CD8 cells regarded as naive lacked CD45RO, were positively chosen for CCR7, and omitted terminally differentiated effector memory CD45RA+ cells. The CDR3 runs 14 residues. Germline V gene sequence: CDR1 LNHNV, CDR2 YYDKDF (reference sequence). After removal of 3 bases from V and 2 bases from J, the junction contained 2 bases not matched to a gene. In the case of this clone: Other DNA variants within this sample encode the same CDR3.

Generated by immunoSEQ multiplex PCR, the TCRdb table keeps only in-frame clones and is missing some. The sample shows 2 million to 2.5 million clones, around 93% of them seen only once. The source is a man aged 18-30 years in good health. Some clones in this sample may be carry-over from other donors' samples. This rearrangement joins TRBV15 to TRBJ2-7; 9 bases match TRBD1. Sequencing was done on a sample of naive CD8+ T cells from PBMCs. CDR3 protein: CATSRGQGAYEQYF. In nucleotides, the CDR3 is TGTGCCACCAGCAGGGGACAGGGCGCCTACGAGCAGTACTTC.